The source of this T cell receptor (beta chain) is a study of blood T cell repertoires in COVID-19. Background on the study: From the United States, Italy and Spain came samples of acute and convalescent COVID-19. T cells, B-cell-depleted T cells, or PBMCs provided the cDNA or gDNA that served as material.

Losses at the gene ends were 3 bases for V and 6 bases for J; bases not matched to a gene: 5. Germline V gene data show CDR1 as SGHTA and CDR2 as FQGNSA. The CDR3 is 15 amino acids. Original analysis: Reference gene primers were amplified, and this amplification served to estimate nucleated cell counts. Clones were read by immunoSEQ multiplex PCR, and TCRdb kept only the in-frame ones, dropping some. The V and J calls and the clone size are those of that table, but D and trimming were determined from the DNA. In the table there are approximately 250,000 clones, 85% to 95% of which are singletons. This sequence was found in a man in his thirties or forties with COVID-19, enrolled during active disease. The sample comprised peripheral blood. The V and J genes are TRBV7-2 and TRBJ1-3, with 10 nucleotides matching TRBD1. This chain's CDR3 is CASSFGGTGANTIYF. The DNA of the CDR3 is TGTGCCAGCAGCTTCGGCGGGACAGGGGCAAACACCATATATTTT. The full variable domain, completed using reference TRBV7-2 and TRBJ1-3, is GAGVSQSPSNKVTEKGKDVELRCDPISGHTALYWYRQSLGQGLEFLIYFQGNSAPDKSGLPSDRFSAERTGGSVSTLTIQRTQQEDSAVYLCASSFGGTGANTIYFGEGSWLTVV.